The clone carrying this T cell receptor beta chain was observed a single time. Other nucleotide sequences from this sample produce the same CDR3. The sample comes from a study of control samples from healthy donors and cancer patients. This CDR3 is built from 14 residues. Germline V gene data show CDR1 as SGHTA and CDR2 as FQGNSA. Between the trimmed V and J ends, which lost 0 bases and 5 bases, there was a span of 9 bases. The protocol was immunoSEQ multiplex PCR, while the TCRdb copy is restricted to in-frame clones and leaves out a portion. This table has around 64,000 clones, approximately 90% appearing once.

Sample: PBMCs. The rearrangement uses TRBV7-2 and TRBJ2-3; D is undetermined. The receptor comes from a man between 60 and 70 years old with colorectal cancer. The CDR3 DNA follows: TGTGCCAGCAGCTTAGCCACGTTAAAAGATACGCAGTATTTT. It encodes CASSLATLKDTQYF.